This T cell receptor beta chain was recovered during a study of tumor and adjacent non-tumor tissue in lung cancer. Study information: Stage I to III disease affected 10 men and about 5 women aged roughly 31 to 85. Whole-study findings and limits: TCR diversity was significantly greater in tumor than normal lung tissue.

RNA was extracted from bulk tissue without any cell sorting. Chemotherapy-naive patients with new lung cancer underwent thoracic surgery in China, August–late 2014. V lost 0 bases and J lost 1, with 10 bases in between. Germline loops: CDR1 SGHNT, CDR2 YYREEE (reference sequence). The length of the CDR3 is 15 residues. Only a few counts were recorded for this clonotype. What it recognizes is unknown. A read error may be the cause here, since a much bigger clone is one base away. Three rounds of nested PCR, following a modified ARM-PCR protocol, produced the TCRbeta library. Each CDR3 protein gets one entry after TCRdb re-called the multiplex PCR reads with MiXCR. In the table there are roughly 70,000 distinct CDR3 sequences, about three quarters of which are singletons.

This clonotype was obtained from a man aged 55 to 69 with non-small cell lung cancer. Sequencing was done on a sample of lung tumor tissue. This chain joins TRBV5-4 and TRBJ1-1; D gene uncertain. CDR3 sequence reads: CASSLVAAGNTEAFF. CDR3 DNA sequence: TGTGCCAGCAGCTTGGTCGCGGCGGGGAACACTGAAGCTTTCTTT.